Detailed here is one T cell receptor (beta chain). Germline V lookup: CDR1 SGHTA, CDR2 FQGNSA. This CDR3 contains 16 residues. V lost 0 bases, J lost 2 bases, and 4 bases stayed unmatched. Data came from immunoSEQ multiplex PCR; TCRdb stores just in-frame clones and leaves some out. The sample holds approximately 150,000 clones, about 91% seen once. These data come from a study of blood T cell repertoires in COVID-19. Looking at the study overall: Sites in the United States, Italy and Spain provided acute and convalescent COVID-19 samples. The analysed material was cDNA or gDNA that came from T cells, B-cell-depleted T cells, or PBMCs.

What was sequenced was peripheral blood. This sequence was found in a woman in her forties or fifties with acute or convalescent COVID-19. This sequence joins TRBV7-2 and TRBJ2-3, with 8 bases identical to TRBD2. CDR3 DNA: TGTGCCAGCAGCTTAGCGGCTAGCGGGTCCACAGATACGCAGTATTTT. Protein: CASSLAASGSTDTQYF.